The sequence of this T cell receptor beta chain was determined in a study of neurological immune-mediated disorders (dated by TCRdb to 2018 to 2020). Regarding the study in general: Using UMI-based sequencing, the study compared peripheral blood TCR-beta repertoires from patients with HTLV-I-associated myelopathy (HAM/TSP), patients with multiple sclerosis, and healthy controls. The cohort was made up of about 65 subjects, consisting of some 14 HAM/TSP patients, about 35 multiple sclerosis patients and around 20 healthy controls. Longitudinal samples, technical triplicates and paired sorted CD4+ and CD8+ T-cell subsets, alongside PBMC samples, were included among the roughly 97 TCR-beta libraries.

For the unsorted PBMC libraries, 2 million PBMCs were stored in RNAlater at -80 degrees C until RNA extraction and were used to generate the libraries. Peripheral blood underwent Ficoll-Hypaque density gradient centrifugation to isolate PBMCs, which were then cryopreserved in liquid nitrogen. Inclusive of the bounding cysteine and phenylalanine, the CDR3 is 15 residues long. Left in the record is the CDR3 DNA by itself, 45 bases read in frame from the first base. CDR1 and CDR2 are read off the germline V gene as SGHRS and YFSETQ. V drops 0 bases and J drops 4 bases, leaving 13 bases in between. What the study reported, not specific to this receptor: Expanded clones from different subjects shared no identical CDR3 amino acid sequences, which suggests that TCR-beta repertoires were private in all groups. The highest TCR clonal expansion was observed in HAM/TSP patients, whereas the lowest was observed in MS patients, even when compared with healthy controls.

cDNA synthesis used template-switch 5'RACE with a primer carrying a 10-nucleotide random unique molecular identifier tagging each TCR transcript. Each sequencing run produced over 160 million TCR-beta sequences covering 15-18 subjects. Total RNA was extracted with the RNeasy kit. TCR-beta VDJ regions were amplified with primers for the TCR constant region and the 5'RACE anchor, using the KAPA Real-time Library Amplification kit. Sample indexes and Illumina adaptors were added in a first PCR, after which library yield was increased in a second PCR. After Ampure bead purification, the roughly 650 bp TCR product was size-selected on a 2% E-gel SizeSelection system. Library quality was checked on a Bioanalyzer, concentration was measured with Qubit, and libraries were quantified with the Kapa Library Quantification kit before pooling. An Illumina HiSeq 2500 sequenced the libraries paired-end 2 x 150 bp. To increase sequence diversity, roughly 23-30% phiX was spiked into each library pool. The study's processing was this. Quality-filtered reads were processed with the UMI-based MiGEC pipeline, which removed over 85% of raw TCR sequences during error correction. IMGT germline references were used for alignment of VDJ genes, and clonotypes were defined by a unique CDR3 amino acid sequence together with V-J genes. Clonal expansion, Shannon diversity and CDR3 relatedness (CalcPairwiseDistances, ClusterSamples) were evaluated with VDJtools, and phylogenetic trees were built with CLCbio workbench. Expanded clones were defined as having at least 8 unique UMIs, based on coefficient-of-variation modelling across technical triplicates. Using fastp at Q25 and MiXCR, TCRdb reprocessed the public reads and kept productive beta chains. Every distinct CDR3 protein forms one entry, paired with its most common genes and DNA. TCRdb, rather than the study authors, made the V and J calls. The sample profile shows fewer than 25,000 distinct CDR3 sequences; about 10% of them were found once. Of the sample, less than 25% is held by the ten largest clones.

This clonotype appeared many times. No antigen is known for it. No much larger clone exists at a distance of one base, and base qualities are not known. The clonotype was recovered from a woman between 55 and 75 years old with HTLV-1-associated myelopathy (HAM/TSP). The source material was PBMCs. The rearrangement combines TRBV5-1 with TRBJ1-1, with TRBD1 tentatively as D gene (5 bases match). The CDR3 loop reads CASSLVRGLSTEAFF. DNA sequence: TGCGCCAGCAGCTTGGTGAGGGGTTTAAGCACTGAAGCTTTCTTT.